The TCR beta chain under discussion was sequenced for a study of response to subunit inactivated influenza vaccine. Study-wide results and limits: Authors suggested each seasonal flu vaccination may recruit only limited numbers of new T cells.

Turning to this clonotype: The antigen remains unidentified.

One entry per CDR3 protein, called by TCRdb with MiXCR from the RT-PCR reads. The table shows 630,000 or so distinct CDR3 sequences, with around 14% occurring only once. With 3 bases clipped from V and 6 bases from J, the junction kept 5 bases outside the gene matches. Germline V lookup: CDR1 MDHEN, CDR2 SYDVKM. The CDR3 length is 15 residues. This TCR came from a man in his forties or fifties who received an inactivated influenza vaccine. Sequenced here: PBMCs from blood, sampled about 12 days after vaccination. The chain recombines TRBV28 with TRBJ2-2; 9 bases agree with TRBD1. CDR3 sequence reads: CASSFTGGASGELFF. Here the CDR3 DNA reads TGTGCCAGCAGTTTTACAGGGGGCGCTTCCGGGGAGCTGTTTTTT.